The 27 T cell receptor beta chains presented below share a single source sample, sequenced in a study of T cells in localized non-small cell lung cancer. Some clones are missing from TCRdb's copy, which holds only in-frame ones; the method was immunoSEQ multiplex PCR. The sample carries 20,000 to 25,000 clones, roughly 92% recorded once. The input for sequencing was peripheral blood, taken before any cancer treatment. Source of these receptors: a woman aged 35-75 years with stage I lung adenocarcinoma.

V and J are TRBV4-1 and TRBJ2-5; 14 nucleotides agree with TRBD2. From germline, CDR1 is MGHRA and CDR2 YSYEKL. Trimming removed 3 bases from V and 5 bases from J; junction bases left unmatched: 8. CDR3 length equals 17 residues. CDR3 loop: CASSHAGTSGSGETQYF. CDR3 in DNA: TGCGCCAGCAGCCATGCCGGGACTAGCGGGAGTGGGGAGACCCAGTACTTC.

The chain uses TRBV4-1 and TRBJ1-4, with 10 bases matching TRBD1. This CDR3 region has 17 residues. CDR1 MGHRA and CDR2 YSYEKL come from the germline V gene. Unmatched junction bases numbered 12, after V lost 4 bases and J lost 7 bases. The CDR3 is CASSPQPGQGIGEKLFF. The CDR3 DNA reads TGCGCCAGCAGCCCACAGCCGGGACAGGGGATAGGTGAAAAACTGTTTTTT.

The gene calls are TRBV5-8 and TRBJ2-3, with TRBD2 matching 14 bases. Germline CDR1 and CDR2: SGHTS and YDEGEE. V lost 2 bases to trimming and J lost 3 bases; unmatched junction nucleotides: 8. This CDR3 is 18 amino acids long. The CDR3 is CASSFTGTSGSLTDTQYF. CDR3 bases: TGTGCCAGCAGCTTTACCGGGACTAGCGGGAGTTTGACAGATACGCAGTATTTT.

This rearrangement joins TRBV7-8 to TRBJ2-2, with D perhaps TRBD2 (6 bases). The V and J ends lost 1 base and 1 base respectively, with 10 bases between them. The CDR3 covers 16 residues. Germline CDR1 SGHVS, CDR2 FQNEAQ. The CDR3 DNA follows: TGTGCCAGCAGCTTAGGGCGGCGGGAGAACACCGGGGAGCTGTTTTTT. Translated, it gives CASSLGRRENTGELFF.

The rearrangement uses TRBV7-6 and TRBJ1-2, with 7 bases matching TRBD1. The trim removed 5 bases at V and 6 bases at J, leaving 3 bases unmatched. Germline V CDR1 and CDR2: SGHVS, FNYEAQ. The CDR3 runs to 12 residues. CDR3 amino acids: CASSDTGDGYTF. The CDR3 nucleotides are TGTGCCAGCAGCGACACAGGGGATGGCTACACCTTC.

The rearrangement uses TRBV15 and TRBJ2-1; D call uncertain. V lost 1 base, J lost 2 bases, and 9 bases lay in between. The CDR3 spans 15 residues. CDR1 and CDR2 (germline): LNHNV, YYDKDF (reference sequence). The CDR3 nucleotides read TGTGCCACCAGCAGAGGCCAAGACGCCTACAATGAGCAGTTCTTC. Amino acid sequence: CATSRGQDAYNEQFF.

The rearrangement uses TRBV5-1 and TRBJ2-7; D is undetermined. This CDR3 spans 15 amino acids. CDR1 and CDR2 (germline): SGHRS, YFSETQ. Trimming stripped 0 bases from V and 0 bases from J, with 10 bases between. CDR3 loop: CASSLGPGSSYEQYF. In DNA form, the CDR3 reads TGCGCCAGCAGCTTGGGCCCCGGATCCTCCTACGAGCAGTACTTC.

The CDR3: CASSIGDAGGYTF. The CDR3 nucleotides are TGTGCCAGCAGTATAGGGGATGCAGGCGGCTACACCTTC. This chain joins TRBV28 and TRBJ1-2; D is possibly TRBD1 (5 bases). This CDR3 is 13 amino acids long. With 5 bases removed from V and 8 bases from J, the gap between germline ends came to 15 bases. In germline, CDR1 is MDHEN, CDR2 SYDVKM.

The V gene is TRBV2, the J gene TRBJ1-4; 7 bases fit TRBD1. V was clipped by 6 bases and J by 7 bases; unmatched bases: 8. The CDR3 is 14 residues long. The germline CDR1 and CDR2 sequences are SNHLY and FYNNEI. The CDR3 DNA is TGTGCCAGCAGGGGAGGACAGGAGAGTGAAAAACTGTTTTTT. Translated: CASRGGQESEKLFF.

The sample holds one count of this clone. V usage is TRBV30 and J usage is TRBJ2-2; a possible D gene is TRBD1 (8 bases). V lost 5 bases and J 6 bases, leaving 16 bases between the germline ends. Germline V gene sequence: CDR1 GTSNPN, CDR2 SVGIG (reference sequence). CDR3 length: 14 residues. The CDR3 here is CAWETGEGSGELFF. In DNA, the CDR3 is TGTGCCTGGGAGACAGGGGAGGGTTCCGGGGAGCTGTTTTTT.

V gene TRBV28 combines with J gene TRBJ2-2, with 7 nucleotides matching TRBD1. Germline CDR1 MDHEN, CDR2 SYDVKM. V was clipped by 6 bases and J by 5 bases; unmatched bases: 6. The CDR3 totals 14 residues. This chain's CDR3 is CASRPRGKTGELFF. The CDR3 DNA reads TGTGCCAGCAGGCCCAGGGGGAAGACCGGGGAGCTGTTTTTT.

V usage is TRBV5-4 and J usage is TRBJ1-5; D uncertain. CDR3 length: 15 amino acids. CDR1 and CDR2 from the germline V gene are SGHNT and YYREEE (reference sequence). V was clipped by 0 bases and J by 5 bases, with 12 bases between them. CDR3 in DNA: TGTGCCAGCAGCTTGGATTTGGGCCGGCATCAGCCCCAGCATTTT. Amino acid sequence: CASSLDLGRHQPQHF.

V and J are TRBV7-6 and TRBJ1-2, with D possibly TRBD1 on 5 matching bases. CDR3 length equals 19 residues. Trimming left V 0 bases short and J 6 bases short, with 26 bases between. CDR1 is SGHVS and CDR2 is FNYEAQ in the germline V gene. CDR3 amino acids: CASSLARGARTSIGDGYTF. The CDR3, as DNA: TGTGCCAGCAGCTTAGCCCGCGGGGCGAGGACCAGTATTGGGGATGGCTACACCTTC. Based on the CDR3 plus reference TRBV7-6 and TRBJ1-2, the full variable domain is GAGVSQSPRYKVTKRGQDVALRCDPISGHVSLYWYRQALGQGPEFLTYFNYEAQQDKSGLPNDRFSAERPEGSISTLTIQRTEQRDSAMYRCASSLARGARTSIGDGYTFGSGTRLTVV.

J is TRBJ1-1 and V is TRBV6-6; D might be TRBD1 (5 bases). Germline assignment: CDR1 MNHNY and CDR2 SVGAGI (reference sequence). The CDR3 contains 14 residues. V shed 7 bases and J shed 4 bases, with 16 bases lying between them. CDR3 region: CASKERGLGTEAFF. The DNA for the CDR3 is TGTGCCAGCAAGGAACGGGGGTTGGGCACTGAAGCTTTCTTT.

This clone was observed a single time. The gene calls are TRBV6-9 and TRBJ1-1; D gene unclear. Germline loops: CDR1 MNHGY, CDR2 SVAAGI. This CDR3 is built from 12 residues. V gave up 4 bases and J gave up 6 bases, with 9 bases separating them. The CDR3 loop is CASSSTPSEAFF. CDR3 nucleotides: TGTGCCAGCAGTTCCACTCCGTCTGAAGCTTTCTTT.

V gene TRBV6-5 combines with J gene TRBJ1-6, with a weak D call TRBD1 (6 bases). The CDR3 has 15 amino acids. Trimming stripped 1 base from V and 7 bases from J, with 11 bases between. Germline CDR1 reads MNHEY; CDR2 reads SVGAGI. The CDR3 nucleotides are TGTGCCAGCAGTTACTTCGGGACAACGAATTCACCCCTCCACTTT. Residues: CASSYFGTTNSPLHF.

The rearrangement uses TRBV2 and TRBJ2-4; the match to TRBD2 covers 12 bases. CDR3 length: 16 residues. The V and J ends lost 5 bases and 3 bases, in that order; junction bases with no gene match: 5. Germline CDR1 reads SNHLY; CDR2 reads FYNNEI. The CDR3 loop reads CASSWTSGTGKNIQYF. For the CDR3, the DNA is TGTGCCAGCAGTTGGACTAGCGGGACGGGCAAAAACATTCAGTACTTC. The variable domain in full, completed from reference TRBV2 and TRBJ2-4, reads EPEVTQTPSHQVTQMGQEVILRCVPISNHLYFYWYRQILGQKVEFLVSFYNNEISEKSEIFDDQFSVERPDGSNFTLKIRSTKLEDSAMYFCASSWTSGTGKNIQYFGAGTRLSVL.

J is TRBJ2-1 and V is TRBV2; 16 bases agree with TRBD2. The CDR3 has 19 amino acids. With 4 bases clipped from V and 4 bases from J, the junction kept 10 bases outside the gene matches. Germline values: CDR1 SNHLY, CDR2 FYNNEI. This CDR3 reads CASSAPGTSGRARYNEQFF. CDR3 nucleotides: TGTGCCAGCAGTGCCCCCGGGACTAGCGGGAGGGCGAGATACAATGAGCAGTTCTTC.

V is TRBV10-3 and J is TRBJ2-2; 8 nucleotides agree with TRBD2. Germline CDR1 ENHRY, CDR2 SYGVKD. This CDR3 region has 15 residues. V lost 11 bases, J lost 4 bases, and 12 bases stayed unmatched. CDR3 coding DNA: TGTGCCCCCCCCCGAACTAGCGGCTTCACCGGGGAGCTGTTTTTT. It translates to CAPPRTSGFTGELFF.

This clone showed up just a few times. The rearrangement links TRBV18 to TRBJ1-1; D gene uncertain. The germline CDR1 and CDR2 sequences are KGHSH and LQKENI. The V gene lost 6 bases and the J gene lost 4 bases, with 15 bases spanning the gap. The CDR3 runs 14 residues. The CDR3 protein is CASSPRAPSTEAFF. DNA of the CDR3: TGTGCCAGCTCCCCTCGGGCGCCAAGCACTGAAGCTTTCTTT. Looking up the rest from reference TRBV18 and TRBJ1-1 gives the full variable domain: NAGVMQNPRHLVRRRGQEARLRCSPMKGHSHVYWYRQLPEEGLKFMVYLQKENIIDESGMPKERFSAEFPKEGPSILRIQQVVRGDSAAYFCASSPRAPSTEAFFGQGTRLTVV.

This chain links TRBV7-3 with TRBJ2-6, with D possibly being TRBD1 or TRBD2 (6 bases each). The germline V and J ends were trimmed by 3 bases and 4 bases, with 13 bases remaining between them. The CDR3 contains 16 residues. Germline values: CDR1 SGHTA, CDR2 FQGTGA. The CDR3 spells CASSFGGAGGANVLTF. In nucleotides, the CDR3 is TGTGCCAGCAGCTTCGGGGGCGCGGGAGGGGCCAACGTCCTGACTTTC.

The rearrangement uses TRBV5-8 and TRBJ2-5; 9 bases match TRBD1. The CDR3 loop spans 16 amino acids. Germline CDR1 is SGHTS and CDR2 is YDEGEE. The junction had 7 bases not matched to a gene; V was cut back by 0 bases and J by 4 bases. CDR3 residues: CASSLDRGLVVETQYF. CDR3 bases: TGTGCCAGCAGCTTGGACAGGGGGCTAGTGGTAGAGACCCAGTACTTC.

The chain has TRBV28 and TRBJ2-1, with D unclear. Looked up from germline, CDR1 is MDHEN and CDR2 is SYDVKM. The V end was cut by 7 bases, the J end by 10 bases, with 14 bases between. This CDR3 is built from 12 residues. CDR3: CASTAAAIEQFF. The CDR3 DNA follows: TGTGCCAGCACCGCCGCCGCAATCGAGCAGTTCTTC.

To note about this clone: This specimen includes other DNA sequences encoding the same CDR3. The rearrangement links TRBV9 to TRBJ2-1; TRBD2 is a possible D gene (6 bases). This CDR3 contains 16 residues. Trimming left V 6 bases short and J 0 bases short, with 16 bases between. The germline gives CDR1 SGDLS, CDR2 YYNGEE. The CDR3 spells CASNSEAGSSYNEQFF. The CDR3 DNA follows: TGTGCCAGCAATTCGGAGGCGGGGAGCTCCTACAATGAGCAGTTCTTC.

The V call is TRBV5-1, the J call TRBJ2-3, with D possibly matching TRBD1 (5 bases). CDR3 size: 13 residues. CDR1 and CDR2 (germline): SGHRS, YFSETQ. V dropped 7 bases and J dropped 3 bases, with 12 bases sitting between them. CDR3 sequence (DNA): TGCGCCAGCTCACCCCAGGGAACAGATACGCAGTATTTT. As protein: CASSPQGTDTQYF. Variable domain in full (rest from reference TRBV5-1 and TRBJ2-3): KAGVTQTPRYLIKTRGQQVTLSCSPISGHRSVSWYQQTPGQGLQFLFEYFSETQRNKGNFPGRFSGRQFSNSRSEMNVSTLELGDSALYLCASSPQGTDTQYFGPGTRLTVL.

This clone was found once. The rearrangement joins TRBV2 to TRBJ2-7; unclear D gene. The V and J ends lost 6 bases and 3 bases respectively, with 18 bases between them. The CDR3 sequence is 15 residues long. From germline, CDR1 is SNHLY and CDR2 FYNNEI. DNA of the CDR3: TGTGCCAGCAGAGAGAGCGACTTGAGCCTCTACGAGCAGTACTTC. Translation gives CASRESDLSLYEQYF.

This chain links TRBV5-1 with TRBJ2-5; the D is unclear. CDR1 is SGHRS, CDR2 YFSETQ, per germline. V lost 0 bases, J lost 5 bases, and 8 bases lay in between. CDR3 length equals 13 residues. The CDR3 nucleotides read TGCGCCAGCAGCTTGGAGGCTGGGGAGACCCAGTACTTC. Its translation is CASSLEAGETQYF.